This section outlines one TCR beta chain sequence together with its context. Antigen: not known. TCRdb's table, derived via immunoSEQ multiplex PCR, lists solely in-frame clones and lacks some. The data hold some 680,000 clones, with 73% observed a single time. This entry comes from a study of shared clonotypes between healthy human individuals. Notes on the study in general: Although depth was large, rarefaction showed that sequencing of the sorted subsets was incomplete. In contrast to clonotypes shared by all four donors, non-shared clonotypes had lower generation probabilities. The sampled material consisted only of blood, and tissue repertoires are likely to differ.

Sequencing was performed on memory CD4+ T cells sorted from blood. The subset is: CD45RA-negative fraction. This clonotype was obtained from a woman under 40 in good health.

The CDR3 loop reads CASRVGEKLFF. The CDR3 coding sequence is TGTGCCAGCAGAGTTGGCGAAAAACTGTTTTTT. The rearrangement links TRBV2 to TRBJ1-4; D gene uncertain. The CDR3 is made up of 11 amino acids. Germline CDR1 SNHLY, CDR2 FYNNEI. Trimming removed 6 bases at V and 8 bases at J, with 7 bases between.